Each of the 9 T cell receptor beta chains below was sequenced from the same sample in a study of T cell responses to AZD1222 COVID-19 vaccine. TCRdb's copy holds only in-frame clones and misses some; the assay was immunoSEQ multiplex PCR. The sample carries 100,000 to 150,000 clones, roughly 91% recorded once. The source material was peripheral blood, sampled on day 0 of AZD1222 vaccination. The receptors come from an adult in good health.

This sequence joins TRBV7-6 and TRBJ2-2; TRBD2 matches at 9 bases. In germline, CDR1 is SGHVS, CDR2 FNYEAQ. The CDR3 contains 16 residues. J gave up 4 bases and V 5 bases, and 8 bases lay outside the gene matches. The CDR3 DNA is TGTGCCAGCAGCCCCCCGGCGGGGGGGTTCACCGGGGAGCTGTTTTTT. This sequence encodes CASSPPAGGFTGELFF.

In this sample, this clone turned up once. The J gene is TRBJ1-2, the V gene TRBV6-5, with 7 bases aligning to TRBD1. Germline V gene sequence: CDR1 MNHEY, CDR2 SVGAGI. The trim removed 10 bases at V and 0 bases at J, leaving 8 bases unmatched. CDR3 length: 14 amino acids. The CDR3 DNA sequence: TGTGCCACCTTAAGGACAGGAGCTAACTATGGCTACACCTTC. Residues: CATLRTGANYGYTF.

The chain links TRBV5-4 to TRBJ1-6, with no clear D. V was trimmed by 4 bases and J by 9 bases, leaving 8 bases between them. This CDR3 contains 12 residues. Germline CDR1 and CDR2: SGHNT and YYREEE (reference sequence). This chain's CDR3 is CASSPGASPLHF. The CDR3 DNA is TGTGCCAGCAGCCCAGGAGCTTCACCCCTCCACTTT.

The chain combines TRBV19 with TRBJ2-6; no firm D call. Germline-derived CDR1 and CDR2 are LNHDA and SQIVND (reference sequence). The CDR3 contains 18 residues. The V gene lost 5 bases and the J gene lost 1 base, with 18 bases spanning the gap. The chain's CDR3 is CASSPPLRHTSGANVLTF. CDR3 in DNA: TGTGCCAGTAGTCCCCCCCTGCGGCATACGTCTGGGGCCAACGTCCTGACTTTC.

In DNA, the CDR3 is TGTGCCAGCAGTTTTGAGGGGGCGGGAGAGCAGTACTTC. It yields the protein CASSFEGAGEQYF. This sequence joins TRBV27 and TRBJ2-7; TRBD1 is a possible D gene (7 bases). The V end lost 3 bases, the J end lost 7 bases, and 13 bases lay between the germline ends. Per germline, CDR1 MNHEY and CDR2 SMNVEV (reference sequence). The CDR3 has 13 residues.

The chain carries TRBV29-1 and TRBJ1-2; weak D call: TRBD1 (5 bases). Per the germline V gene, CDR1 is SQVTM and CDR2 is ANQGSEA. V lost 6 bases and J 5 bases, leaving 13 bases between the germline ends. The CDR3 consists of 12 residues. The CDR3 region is CSVTGGEYGYTF. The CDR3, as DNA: TGCAGCGTGACGGGGGGGGAGTATGGCTACACCTTC.

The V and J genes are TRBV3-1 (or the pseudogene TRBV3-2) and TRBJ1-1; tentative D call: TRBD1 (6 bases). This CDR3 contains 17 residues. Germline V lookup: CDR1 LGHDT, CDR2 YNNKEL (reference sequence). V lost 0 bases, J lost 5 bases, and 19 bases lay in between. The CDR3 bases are TGTGCCAGCAGCCAAGATTCTGCAGGGGCATTAGAAACTGAAGCTTTCTTT. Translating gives CASSQDSAGALETEAFF.

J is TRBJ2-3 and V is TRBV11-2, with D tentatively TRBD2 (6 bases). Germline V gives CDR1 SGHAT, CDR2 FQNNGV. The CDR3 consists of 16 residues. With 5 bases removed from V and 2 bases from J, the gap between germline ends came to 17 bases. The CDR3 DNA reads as TGTGCCAGCAGCCGATCTTCTAGCGACCCCACAGATACGCAGTATTTT. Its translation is CASSRSSSDPTDTQYF.

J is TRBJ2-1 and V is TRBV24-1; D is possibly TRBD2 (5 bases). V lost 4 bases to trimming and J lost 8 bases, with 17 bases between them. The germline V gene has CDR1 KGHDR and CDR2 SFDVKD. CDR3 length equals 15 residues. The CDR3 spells CATSDPTYTGDEQFF. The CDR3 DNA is TGTGCCACCAGTGACCCGACATACACCGGGGATGAGCAGTTCTTC.